This is a list of T cell receptor beta chains from one sample in a study of OX40 agonist ivuxolimab in advanced cancers. Clones were sequenced by immunoSEQ multiplex PCR, and TCRdb holds only the in-frame ones, with some missing. The data show some 74,000 clones, approximately 92% seen once. Specimen: CD4+ or CD8+ T cells sorted from blood, collected in a trial of the OX40 agonist ivuxolimab. Every receptor here comes from an adult with an advanced solid tumor such as melanoma, head and neck, liver or kidney cancer. CDR3s include the opening cysteine and the closing phenylalanine or tryptophan. Each record gives: J gene, clone size, V gene, D gene, CDR3 protein, CDR3 DNA. A D gene is named only where the DNA matches it firmly. Expanded clones are given a class, and other clones once, few, many or no size at all.

J: TRBJ2-3; size: .; V: TRBV7-2; D: TRBD2; CDR3: CASSARLAGSTDTQYF; DNA: TGTGCCAGCAGCGCTCGACTAGCGGGGAGCACAGATACGCAGTATTTT
J: TRBJ2-7; size: .; V: TRBV29-1; D: TRBD2; CDR3: CSVATGTSKLYEQYF; DNA: TGCAGCGTTGCCACCGGGACTAGTAAGCTCTACGAGCAGTACTTC
J: TRBJ1-5; size: .; V: TRBV5-4; D: .; CDR3: CASSLGGAQPQHF; DNA: TGTGCCAGCAGCTTGGGGGGGGCTCAGCCCCAGCATTTT
J: TRBJ2-7; size: .; V: TRBV27; D: TRBD1; CDR3: CASRHWTDVGTGGNEQYF; DNA: TGTGCCAGCCGCCATTGGACGGACGTGGGGACAGGGGGCAACGAGCAGTACTTC
J: TRBJ1-1; size: once; V: TRBV15; D: .; CDR3: CATSGYGVQALKTFF; DNA: TGTGCCACCAGCGGATATGGGGTCCAGGCTCTGAAGACTTTCTTT
J: TRBJ2-7; size: .; V: TRBV6-5; D: .; CDR3: CASSPPTRSEQYF; DNA: TGTGCCAGCAGTCCCCCGACACGAAGCGAGCAGTACTTC
J: TRBJ1-2; size: few; V: TRBV18; D: .; CDR3: CASSPGRNYGYTF; DNA: TGTGCCAGCTCACCGGGCAGGAACTATGGCTACACCTTC
J: TRBJ2-6; size: .; V: TRBV28; D: TRBD1; CDR3: CASRTGSGANVLTF; DNA: TGTGCCAGCAGGACAGGGTCTGGGGCCAACGTCCTGACTTTC
J: TRBJ2-3; size: .; V: TRBV2; D: .; CDR3: CASSRISADTQYF; DNA: TGTGCCAGCAGTAGGATTAGCGCAGATACGCAGTATTTT
J: TRBJ2-2; size: .; V: TRBV7-3; D: .; CDR3: CASSQNGLAGTGELFF; DNA: TGTGCCAGCAGCCAAAATGGACTTGCGGGGACCGGGGAGCTGTTTTTT
J: TRBJ2-7; size: .; V: TRBV28; D: TRBD1; CDR3: CASRIENLGQAAYEQYF; DNA: TGTGCCAGCAGGATTGAGAATCTTGGACAGGCGGCCTACGAGCAGTACTTC
J: TRBJ1-6; size: .; V: TRBV6-6; D: .; CDR3: CASSYLGGGNSPLHF; DNA: TGTGCCAGCAGTTACCTCGGCGGGGGGAATTCACCCCTCCACTTT
J: TRBJ2-7; size: .; V: TRBV9; D: TRBD2; CDR3: CASSAGLAGDGEQYF; DNA: TGTGCCAGCAGCGCCGGACTAGCGGGAGATGGTGAGCAGTACTTC
J: TRBJ2-3; size: .; V: TRBV5-1; D: .; CDR3: CASSLAVTPTPTTQYF; DNA: TGCGCCAGCAGCTTGGCCGTGACTCCCACCCCCACTACGCAGTATTTT
J: TRBJ2-5; size: once; V: TRBV6-6; D: TRBD2; CDR3: CASSSLAGVAQETQYF; DNA: TGTGCCAGCAGTTCCTTAGCGGGCGTAGCTCAAGAGACCCAGTACTTC
J: TRBJ2-1; size: .; V: TRBV27; D: .; CDR3: CASSLWAGTSYNEQFF; DNA: TGTGCCAGCAGTTTATGGGCAGGGACGTCCTACAATGAGCAGTTCTTC
J: TRBJ2-5; size: .; V: TRBV2; D: .; CDR3: CASQKETYGATQYF; DNA: TGTGCCAGCCAGAAGGAGACATACGGCGCGACCCAGTACTTC
J: TRBJ2-7; size: few; V: TRBV7-9; D: .; CDR3: CASSLGDGYEQYF; DNA: TGTGCCAGCAGCTTAGGAGACGGCTACGAGCAGTACTTC
J: TRBJ2-7; size: .; V: TRBV29-1; D: TRBD1; CDR3: CSGRQGGEQYF; DNA: TGCAGCGGACGACAGGGTGGCGAGCAGTACTTC
J: TRBJ2-7; size: .; V: TRBV28; D: TRBD2; CDR3: CASSVREFDRYEQYF; DNA: TGTGCCAGCAGTGTGCGGGAGTTCGATCGCTACGAGCAGTACTTC
J: TRBJ2-3; size: .; V: TRBV10-1; D: TRBD2; CDR3: CASSESLPSGRNTQYF; DNA: TGCGCCAGCAGTGAGAGTCTGCCTAGCGGGAGAAATACGCAGTATTTT
J: TRBJ1-5; size: .; V: TRBV5-1; D: .; CDR3: CASSLEAGNQPQHF; DNA: TGCGCCAGCAGCTTGGAAGCGGGCAATCAGCCCCAGCATTTT
J: TRBJ2-5; size: once; V: TRBV7-2; D: .; CDR3: CASSNQETQYF; DNA: TGTGCCAGCAGCAACCAAGAGACCCAGTACTTC
J: TRBJ1-4; size: few; V: TRBV5-1; D: TRBD1; CDR3: CASSSQGAHEKLFF; DNA: TGCGCCAGCAGCTCCCAGGGGGCGCATGAAAAACTGTTTTTT
J: TRBJ1-2; size: .; V: TRBV2; D: .; CDR3: CASSERTVTTHGYTF; DNA: TGTGCCAGCAGTGAAAGGACAGTAACTACCCATGGCTACACCTTC
J: TRBJ2-7; size: .; V: TRBV5-1; D: TRBD1; CDR3: CASRLRDRDSYEQYF; DNA: TGCGCCAGCCGATTGCGGGACAGGGACTCCTACGAGCAGTACTTC
J: TRBJ2-1; size: .; V: TRBV7-8; D: TRBD2; CDR3: CASSLEGLAGVVNEQFF; DNA: TGTGCCAGCAGCTTAGAGGGACTAGCGGGAGTAGTGAATGAGCAGTTCTTC
J: TRBJ2-7; size: .; V: TRBV7-2; D: .; CDR3: CASSLTPRIEQYF; DNA: TGTGCCAGCAGCCTAACGCCTAGGATCGAGCAGTACTTC
J: TRBJ2-7; size: .; V: TRBV7-2; D: .; CDR3: CASSLAVRRLSSYEQYF; DNA: TGTGCCAGCAGCTTAGCAGTTCGGCGGCTGAGCTCCTACGAGCAGTACTTC
J: TRBJ2-3; size: once; V: TRBV5-1; D: .; CDR3: CASSAGLEDTQYF; DNA: TGCGCCAGCAGCGCTGGGTTGGAGGATACGCAGTATTTT
J: TRBJ1-1; size: .; V: TRBV6-5; D: TRBD1; CDR3: CASSYEGARTEAFF; DNA: TGTGCCAGCAGTTACGAGGGGGCGCGAACTGAAGCTTTCTTT
J: TRBJ2-7; size: .; V: TRBV29-1; D: .; CDR3: CSVAAGAYEQYF; DNA: TGCAGCGTTGCGGCCGGGGCCTACGAGCAGTACTTC
J: TRBJ1-1; size: .; V: TRBV7-9; D: .; CDR3: CASSLDRTRPEAFF; DNA: TGTGCCAGCAGCTTAGACCGGACACGTCCTGAAGCTTTCTTT
J: TRBJ1-3; size: .; V: TRBV14; D: .; CDR3: CASSQLAPSGNTIYF; DNA: TGTGCCAGCAGCCAATTGGCCCCCTCTGGAAACACCATATATTTT
J: TRBJ1-2; size: .; V: TRBV4-2; D: .; CDR3: CASSQGPNYGYTF; DNA: TGTGCCAGCAGCCAGGGCCCTAACTATGGCTACACCTTC
J: TRBJ2-5; size: .; V: TRBV5-1; D: TRBD1; CDR3: CASRYRDRGQETQYF; DNA: TGCGCCAGCAGGTACCGGGACAGGGGGCAGGAGACCCAGTACTTC
J: TRBJ2-1; size: .; V: TRBV6-5; D: TRBD2; CDR3: CASRGTSGRYEQFF; DNA: TGTGCCAGCAGGGGGACTAGCGGGAGGTATGAGCAGTTCTTC
J: TRBJ2-1; size: .; V: TRBV28; D: .; CDR3: CASSPRGRGYNEQFF; DNA: TGTGCCAGCAGCCCCCGGGGCAGGGGCTACAATGAGCAGTTCTTC
J: TRBJ1-5; size: .; V: TRBV5-1; D: TRBD1; CDR3: CASSLGQGGGNQPQHF; DNA: TGCGCCAGCAGCTTGGGACAGGGAGGGGGCAATCAGCCCCAGCATTTT
J: TRBJ2-3; size: .; V: TRBV30; D: TRBD2; CDR3: CAGTSGNQDTQYF; DNA: TGTGCCGGGACTAGCGGGAACCAAGATACGCAGTATTTT
J: TRBJ2-5; size: .; V: TRBV30; D: TRBD1; CDR3: CAWGQGQETQYF; DNA: TGTGCCTGGGGACAGGGCCAAGAGACCCAGTACTTC